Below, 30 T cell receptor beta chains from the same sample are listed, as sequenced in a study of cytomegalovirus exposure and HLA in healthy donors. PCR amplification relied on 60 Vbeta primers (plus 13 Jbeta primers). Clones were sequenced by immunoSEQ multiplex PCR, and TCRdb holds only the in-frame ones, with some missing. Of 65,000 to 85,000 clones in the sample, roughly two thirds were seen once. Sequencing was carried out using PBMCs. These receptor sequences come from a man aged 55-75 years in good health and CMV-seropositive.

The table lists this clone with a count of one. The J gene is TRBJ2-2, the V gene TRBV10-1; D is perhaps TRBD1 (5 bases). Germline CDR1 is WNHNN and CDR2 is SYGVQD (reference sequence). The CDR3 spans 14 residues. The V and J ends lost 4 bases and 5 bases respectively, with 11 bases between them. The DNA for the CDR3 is TGCGCCAGCAGTGGAACAGGTGCGACCGGGGAGCTGTTTTTT. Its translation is CASSGTGATGELFF.

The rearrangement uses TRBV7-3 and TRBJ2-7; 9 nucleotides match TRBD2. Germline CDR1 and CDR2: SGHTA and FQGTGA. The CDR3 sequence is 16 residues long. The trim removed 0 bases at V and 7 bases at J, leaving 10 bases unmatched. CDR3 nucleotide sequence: TGTGCCAGCAGCTTAACCCCGGCGGGGGGGCCGAGTGAGCAGTACTTC. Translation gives CASSLTPAGGPSEQYF. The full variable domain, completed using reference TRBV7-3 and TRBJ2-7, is GAGVSQTPSNKVTEKGKYVELRCDPISGHTALYWYRQSLGQGPEFLIYFQGTGAADDSGLPNDRFFAVRPEGSVSTLKIQRTERGDSAVYLCASSLTPAGGPSEQYFGPGTRLTVT.

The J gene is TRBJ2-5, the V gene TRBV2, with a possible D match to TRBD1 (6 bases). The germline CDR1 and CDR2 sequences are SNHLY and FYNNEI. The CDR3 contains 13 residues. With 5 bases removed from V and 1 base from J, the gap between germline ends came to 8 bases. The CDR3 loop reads CASSMDSQETQYF. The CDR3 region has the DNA TGTGCCAGCAGTATGGACAGCCAAGAGACCCAGTACTTC. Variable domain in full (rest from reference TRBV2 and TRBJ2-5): EPEVTQTPSHQVTQMGQEVILRCVPISNHLYFYWYRQILGQKVEFLVSFYNNEISEKSEIFDDQFSVERPDGSNFTLKIRSTKLEDSAMYFCASSMDSQETQYFGPGTRLLVL.

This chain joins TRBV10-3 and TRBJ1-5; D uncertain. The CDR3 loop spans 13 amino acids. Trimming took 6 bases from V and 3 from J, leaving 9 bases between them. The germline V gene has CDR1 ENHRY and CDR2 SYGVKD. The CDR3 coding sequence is TGTGCCATCAGGAGGGCTGACAATCAGCCCCAGCATTTT. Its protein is CAIRRADNQPQHF.

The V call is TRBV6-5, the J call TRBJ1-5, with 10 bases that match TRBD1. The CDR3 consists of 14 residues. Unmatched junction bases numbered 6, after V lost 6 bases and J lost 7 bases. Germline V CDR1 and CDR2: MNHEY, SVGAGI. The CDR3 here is CASRPGTGEQPQHF. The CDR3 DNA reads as TGTGCCAGCAGACCCGGGACAGGGGAACAGCCCCAGCATTTT.

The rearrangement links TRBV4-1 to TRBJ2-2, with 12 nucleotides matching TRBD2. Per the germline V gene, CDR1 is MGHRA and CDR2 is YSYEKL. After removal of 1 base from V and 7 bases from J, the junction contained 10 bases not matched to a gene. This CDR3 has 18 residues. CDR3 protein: CASSQGQRLAGVLGELFF. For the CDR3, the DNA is TGCGCCAGCAGCCAAGGACAGAGACTAGCGGGAGTCCTCGGGGAGCTGTTTTTT.

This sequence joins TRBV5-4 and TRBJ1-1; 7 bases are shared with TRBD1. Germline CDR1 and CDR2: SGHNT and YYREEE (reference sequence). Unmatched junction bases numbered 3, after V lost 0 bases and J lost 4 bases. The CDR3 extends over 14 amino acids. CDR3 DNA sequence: TGTGCCAGCAGCTTGGAAGGGACAGTCACTGAAGCTTTCTTT. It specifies CASSLEGTVTEAFF. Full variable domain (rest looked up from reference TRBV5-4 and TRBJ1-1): ETGVTQSPTHLIKTRGQQVTLRCSSQSGHNTVSWYQQALGQGPQFIFQYYREEENGRGNFPPRFSGLQFPNYSSELNVNALELDDSALYLCASSLEGTVTEAFFGQGTRLTVV.

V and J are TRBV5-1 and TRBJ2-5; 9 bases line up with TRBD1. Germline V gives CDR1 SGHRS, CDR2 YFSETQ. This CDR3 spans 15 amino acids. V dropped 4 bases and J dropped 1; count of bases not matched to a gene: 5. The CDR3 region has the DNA TGCGCCAGCAGCGGACAGGGGTGGGCCCAAGAGACCCAGTACTTC. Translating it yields CASSGQGWAQETQYF. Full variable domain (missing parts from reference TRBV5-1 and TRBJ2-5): KAGVTQTPRYLIKTRGQQVTLSCSPISGHRSVSWYQQTPGQGLQFLFEYFSETQRNKGNFPGRFSGRQFSNSRSEMNVSTLELGDSALYLCASSGQGWAQETQYFGPGTRLLVL.

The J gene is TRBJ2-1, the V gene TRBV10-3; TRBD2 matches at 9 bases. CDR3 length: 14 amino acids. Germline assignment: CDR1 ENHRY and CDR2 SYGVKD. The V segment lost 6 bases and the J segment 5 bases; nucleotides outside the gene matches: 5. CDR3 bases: TGTGCCATCAGGATAGCGGGAGTGAACAATGAGCAGTTCTTC. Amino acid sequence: CAIRIAGVNNEQFF.

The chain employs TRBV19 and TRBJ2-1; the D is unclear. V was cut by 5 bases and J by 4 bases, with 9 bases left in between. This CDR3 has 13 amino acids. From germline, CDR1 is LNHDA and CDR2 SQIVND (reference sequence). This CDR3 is CASSYSLYNEQFF. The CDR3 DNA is TGTGCCAGTAGTTATTCTCTTTACAATGAGCAGTTCTTC.

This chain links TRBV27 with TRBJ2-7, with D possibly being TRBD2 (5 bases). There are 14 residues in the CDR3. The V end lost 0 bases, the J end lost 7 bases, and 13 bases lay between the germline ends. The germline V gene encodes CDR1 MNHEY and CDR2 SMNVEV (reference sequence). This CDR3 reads CASSLSRLAGEQYF. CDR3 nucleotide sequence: TGTGCCAGCAGTTTATCTCGTCTAGCCGGTGAGCAGTACTTC.

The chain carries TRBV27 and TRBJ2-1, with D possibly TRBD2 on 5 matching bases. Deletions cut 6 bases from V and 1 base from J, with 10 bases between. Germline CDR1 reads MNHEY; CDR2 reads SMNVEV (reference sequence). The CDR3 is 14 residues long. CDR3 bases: TGTGCCAGCAGAAGGGAGAGGTCCTACAATGAGCAGTTCTTC. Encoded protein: CASRRERSYNEQFF.

The chain's CDR3 is CASSELARLSATDTQYF. The CDR3 nucleotides read TGTGCCAGCAGTGAATTAGCCCGGTTGTCGGCGACAGATACGCAGTATTTT. The rearrangement links TRBV25-1 to TRBJ2-3, with D unclear. Trimming took off 1 base at V and 3 bases at J, with 17 bases between the two ends. This CDR3 region has 17 residues. CDR1 and CDR2 from the germline V gene are MGHDK and SYGVNS. Full variable domain (rest looked up from reference TRBV25-1 and TRBJ2-3): EADIYQTPRYLVIGTGKKITLECSQTMGHDKMYWYQQDPGMELHLIHYSYGVNSTEKGDLSSESTVSRIRTEHFPLTLESARPSHTSQYLCASSELARLSATDTQYFGPGTRLTVL.

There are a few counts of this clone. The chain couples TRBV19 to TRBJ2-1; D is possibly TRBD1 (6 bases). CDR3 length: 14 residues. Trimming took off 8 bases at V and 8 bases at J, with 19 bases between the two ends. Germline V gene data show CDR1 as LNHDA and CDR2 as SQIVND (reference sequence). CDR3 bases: TGTGCCAGTTCACAGGGCTCATATCGGCATGAGCAGTTCTTC. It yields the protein CASSQGSYRHEQFF.

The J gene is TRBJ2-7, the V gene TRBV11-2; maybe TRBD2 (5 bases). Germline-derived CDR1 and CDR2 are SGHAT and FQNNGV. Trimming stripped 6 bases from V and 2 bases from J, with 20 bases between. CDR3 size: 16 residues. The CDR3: CASRDPHGDDTYEQYF. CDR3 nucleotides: TGTGCCAGCAGAGATCCCCACGGGGATGATACCTACGAGCAGTACTTC.

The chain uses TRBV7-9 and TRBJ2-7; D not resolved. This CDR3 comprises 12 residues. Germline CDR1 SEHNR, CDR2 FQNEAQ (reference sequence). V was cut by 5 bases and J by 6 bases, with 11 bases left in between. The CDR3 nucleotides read TGTGCCAGCAGCATCCTAGAGGCCGAGCAGTACTTC. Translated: CASSILEAEQYF.

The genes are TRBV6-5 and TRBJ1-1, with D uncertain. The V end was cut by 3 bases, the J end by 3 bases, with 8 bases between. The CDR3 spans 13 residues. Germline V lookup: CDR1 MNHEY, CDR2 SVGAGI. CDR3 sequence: CASSYTADTEAFF. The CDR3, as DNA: TGTGCCAGCAGTTATACCGCAGACACTGAAGCTTTCTTT.

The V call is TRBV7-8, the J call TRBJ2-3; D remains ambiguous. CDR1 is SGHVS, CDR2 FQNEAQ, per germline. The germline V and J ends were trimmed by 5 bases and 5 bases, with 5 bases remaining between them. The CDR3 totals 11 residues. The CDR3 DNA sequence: TGTGCCAGCAGCCCTAGAGATACGCAGTATTTT. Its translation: CASSPRDTQYF.

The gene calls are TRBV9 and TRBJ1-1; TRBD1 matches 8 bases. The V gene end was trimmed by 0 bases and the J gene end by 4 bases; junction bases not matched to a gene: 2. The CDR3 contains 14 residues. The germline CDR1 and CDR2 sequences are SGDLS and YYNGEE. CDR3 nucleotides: TGTGCCAGCAGCGTAGACACAGGGGGCACTGAAGCTTTCTTT. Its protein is CASSVDTGGTEAFF.

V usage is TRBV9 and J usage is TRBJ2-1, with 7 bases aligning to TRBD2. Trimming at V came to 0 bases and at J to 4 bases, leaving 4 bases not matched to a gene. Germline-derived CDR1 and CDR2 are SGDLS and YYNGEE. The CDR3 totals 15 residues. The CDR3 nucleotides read TGTGCCAGCAGCGTAGGCGGGGGAATTTACAATGAGCAGTTCTTC. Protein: CASSVGGGIYNEQFF.

The CDR3 region is CASSEGLAGRGETQYF. The CDR3 DNA follows: TGTGCCAGCAGTGAAGGCCTAGCGGGAAGAGGGGAGACCCAGTACTTC. The chain recombines TRBV2 with TRBJ2-5, with 9 nucleotides matching TRBD2. The V gene's germline CDR1 is SNHLY and CDR2 FYNNEI. The trim removed 1 base at V and 5 bases at J, leaving 8 bases unmatched. CDR3 size: 16 residues.

CDR3 nucleotide sequence: TGTGCCAGCAGTTCCCCTGGGAGCTCCTACAATGAGCAGTTCTTC. Translated: CASSSPGSSYNEQFF. The rearrangement uses TRBV28 and TRBJ2-1; possible D gene TRBD2, 5 bases. The CDR3 consists of 15 residues. V lost 4 bases and J 0 bases, leaving 10 bases between the germline ends. Per the germline V gene, CDR1 is MDHEN and CDR2 is SYDVKM. Based on the CDR3 plus reference TRBV28 and TRBJ2-1, the full variable domain is DVKVTQSSRYLVKRTGEKVFLECVQDMDHENMFWYRQDPGLGLRLIYFSYDVKMKEKGDIPEGYSVSREKKERFSLILESASTNQTSMYLCASSSPGSSYNEQFFGPGTRLTVL.

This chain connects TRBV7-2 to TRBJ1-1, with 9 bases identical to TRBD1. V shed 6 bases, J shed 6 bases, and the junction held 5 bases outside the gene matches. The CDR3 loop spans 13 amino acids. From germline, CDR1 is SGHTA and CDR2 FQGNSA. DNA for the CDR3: TGTGCCAGCAGTCCTGACAGGGGGGCTGAAGCTTTCTTT. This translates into CASSPDRGAEAFF.

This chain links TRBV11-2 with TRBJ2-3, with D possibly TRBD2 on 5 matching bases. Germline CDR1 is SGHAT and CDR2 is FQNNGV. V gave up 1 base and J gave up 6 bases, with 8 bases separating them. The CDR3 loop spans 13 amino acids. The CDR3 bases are TGTGCCAGCAGCTTAGGGGGAGTGGATACGCAGTATTTT. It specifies CASSLGGVDTQYF.

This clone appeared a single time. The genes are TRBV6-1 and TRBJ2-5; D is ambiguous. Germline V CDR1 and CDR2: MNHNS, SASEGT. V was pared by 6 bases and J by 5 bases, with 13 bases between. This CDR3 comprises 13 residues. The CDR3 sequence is CASSPTNRETQYF. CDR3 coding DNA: TGTGCCAGCAGCCCGACAAACCGGGAGACCCAGTACTTC.

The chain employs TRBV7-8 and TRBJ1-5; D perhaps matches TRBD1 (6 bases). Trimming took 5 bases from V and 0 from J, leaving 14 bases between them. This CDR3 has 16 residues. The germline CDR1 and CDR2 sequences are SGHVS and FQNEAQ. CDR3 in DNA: TGTGCCAGCAGCCGAGGACAGAGCCTTAGCAATCAGCCCCAGCATTTT. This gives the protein CASSRGQSLSNQPQHF.

The CDR3 loop is CASSYSAGRETQYF. The CDR3 DNA reads as TGTGCCAGCAGTTACTCGGCAGGTCGGGAGACCCAGTACTTC. This rearrangement joins TRBV6-5 to TRBJ2-5; the D is unclear. Trimming stripped 0 bases from V and 5 bases from J, with 10 bases between. Germline loops: CDR1 MNHEY, CDR2 SVGAGI. The CDR3 loop spans 14 amino acids.

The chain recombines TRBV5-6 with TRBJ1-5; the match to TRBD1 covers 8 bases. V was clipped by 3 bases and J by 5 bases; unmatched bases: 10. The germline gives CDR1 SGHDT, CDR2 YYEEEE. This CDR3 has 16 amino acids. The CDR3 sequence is CASSSSGGPTDQPQHF. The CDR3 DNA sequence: TGTGCCAGCAGCTCCTCAGGGGGCCCAACCGATCAGCCCCAGCATTTT.

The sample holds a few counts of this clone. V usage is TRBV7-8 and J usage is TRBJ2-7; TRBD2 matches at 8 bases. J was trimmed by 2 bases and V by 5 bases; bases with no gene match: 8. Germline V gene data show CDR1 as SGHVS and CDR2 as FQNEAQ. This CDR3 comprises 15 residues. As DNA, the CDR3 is TGTGCCAGCAGCCCCCGACTAGCGCTCGCCTACGAGCAGTACTTC. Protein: CASSPRLALAYEQYF.

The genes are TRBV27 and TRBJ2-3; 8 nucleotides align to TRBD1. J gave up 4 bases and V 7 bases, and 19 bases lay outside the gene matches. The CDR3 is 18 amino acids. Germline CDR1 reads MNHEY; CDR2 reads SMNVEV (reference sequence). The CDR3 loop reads CASTFRGQANLVADTQYF. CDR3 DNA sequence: TGTGCCAGCACCTTTAGGGGACAGGCGAATTTAGTTGCAGATACGCAGTATTTT.